The 10 T cell receptor beta chains given below trace back to one sample, sequenced in a study of T cells in localized non-small cell lung cancer. TCRdb's table, derived via immunoSEQ multiplex PCR, lists solely in-frame clones and lacks some. The data show over 25,000 clones, roughly 90% seen once. The source material was peripheral blood, sampled before any cancer treatment. These receptors all stem from a male donor older than 55 with stage I lung adenocarcinoma.

The chain carries TRBV2 and TRBJ2-7; perhaps D is TRBD1 or TRBD2 (5 bases each). Germline CDR1 SNHLY, CDR2 FYNNEI. Trimming cost V 8 bases and J 2 bases, with 16 bases left between them. The CDR3 runs 14 residues. The chain's CDR3 is CASLEGTQTYEQYF. CDR3 DNA sequence: TGTGCCAGCCTAGAGGGGACCCAAACCTACGAGCAGTACTTC.

This clone has just one count. The CDR3 reads CARSLEPGMGGGTAKNIQYF. The CDR3, as DNA: TGTGCCAGAAGCTTGGAGCCGGGAATGGGCGGGGGGACCGCCAAAAACATTCAGTACTTC. The chain combines TRBV5-3 with TRBJ2-4; 8 bases match TRBD2. TRBV5-3 is placed among ORFs of uncertain function. Trimming took 0 bases from V and 1 from J; bases not matched to a gene: 15. The CDR3 totals 20 residues.

This clone was recorded a few times. The CDR3 spells CASGFTGREQPQHF. The CDR3 DNA is TGTGCCAGCGGATTTACAGGGCGCGAGCAGCCCCAGCATTTT. The rearrangement links TRBV2 to TRBJ1-5; D possibly corresponds to TRBD1 (6 bases). Between the trimmed V and J ends, which lost 8 bases and 7 bases, there was a span of 18 bases. The CDR3 length is 14 residues. Germline CDR1 reads SNHLY; CDR2 reads FYNNEI. Filled out from reference TRBV2 and TRBJ1-5, the complete variable domain reads EPEVTQTPSHQVTQMGQEVILRCVPISNHLYFYWYRQILGQKVEFLVSFYNNEISEKSEIFDDQFSVERPDGSNFTLKIRSTKLEDSAMYFCASGFTGREQPQHFGDGTRLSIL.

The gene calls are TRBV30 and TRBJ1-3, with 9 bases matching TRBD1. Germline CDR1 is GTSNPN and CDR2 is SVGIG (reference sequence). This CDR3 has 15 residues. The V gene end was trimmed by 3 bases and the J gene end by 5 bases; junction bases not matched to a gene: 8. This CDR3 is CAWSGTGSGRNTIYF. The CDR3 region has the DNA TGTGCCTGGAGCGGGACAGGGTCGGGACGAAACACCATATATTTT.

The rearrangement joins TRBV2 to TRBJ1-1; TRBD1 agrees at 8 bases. The germline CDR1 and CDR2 sequences are SNHLY and FYNNEI. The ends lost 6 bases at V and 3 bases at J; junction bases unmatched: 3. CDR3 length: 13 residues. CDR3 sequence: CASSRQGHTEAFF. CDR3 sequence (DNA): TGTGCCAGCAGCCGACAGGGGCACACTGAAGCTTTCTTT.

V gene TRBV19 combines with J gene TRBJ2-5; D ambiguous. Germline values: CDR1 LNHDA, CDR2 SQIVND (reference sequence). CDR3 length: 15 amino acids. Trimming shortened V by 5 bases and J by 3 bases, and 16 bases separated the two germline ends. CDR3 sequence (DNA): TGTGCCAGTAGTCCCGCCTATGGCCTGAAAGAGACCCAGTACTTC. Protein: CASSPAYGLKETQYF.

V usage is TRBV5-5 and J usage is TRBJ1-4, with D perhaps TRBD1 (5 bases). The germline gives CDR1 SGHKS, CDR2 YYEKEE (reference sequence). Trimming took 3 bases from V and 8 from J, leaving 17 bases between them. The length of the CDR3 is 15 residues. The CDR3 region is CASSSGGQGGEKLFF. In nucleotides, the CDR3 is TGTGCCAGCAGCTCGGGTGGGCAGGGTGGCGAAAAACTGTTTTTT.

In nucleotides, the CDR3 is TGTGCCAGTAGTGCCCCACTCCGGGGGTATGGCTACACCTTC. This sequence encodes CASSAPLRGYGYTF. J is TRBJ1-2 and V is TRBV19; possible D gene TRBD1, 5 bases. Between the trimmed V and J ends, which lost 5 bases and 5 bases, there was a span of 15 bases. The CDR3 consists of 14 residues. Germline values: CDR1 LNHDA, CDR2 SQIVND (reference sequence).

The chain uses TRBV7-3 and TRBJ2-3; no firm D call. CDR1 is SGHTA, CDR2 FQGTGA, per germline. V lost 4 bases and J lost 1, with 9 bases in between. The CDR3 covers 14 residues. CDR3 sequence: CASSSMSGTDTQYF. Here the CDR3 DNA reads TGTGCCAGCAGCTCAATGTCTGGCACAGATACGCAGTATTTT. Based on the CDR3 plus reference TRBV7-3 and TRBJ2-3, the full variable domain is GAGVSQTPSNKVTEKGKYVELRCDPISGHTALYWYRQSLGQGPEFLIYFQGTGAADDSGLPNDRFFAVRPEGSVSTLKIQRTERGDSAVYLCASSSMSGTDTQYFGPGTRLTVL.

The chain uses TRBV9 and TRBJ1-6; maybe TRBD1 (6 bases). Germline CDR1 SGDLS, CDR2 YYNGEE. The CDR3 sequence is 14 residues long. The V end lost 4 bases, the J end lost 8 bases, and 13 bases lay between the germline ends. The CDR3 reads CASSLRGGHSPLHF. The CDR3 DNA reads TGTGCCAGCAGCCTCCGGGGGGGGCATTCACCCCTCCACTTT.